Presented here are 17 T cell receptor beta chains from one specimen sequenced in a study of cytomegalovirus exposure and HLA in healthy donors. The PCR used 60 Vbeta and 13 Jbeta primers. Clones were read by immunoSEQ multiplex PCR, and TCRdb kept only the in-frame ones, dropping some. The table records about 160,000 clones, roughly 80% of them present only once. Sequencing was carried out using PBMCs. Receptors originate from a male donor in good health and CMV-seropositive.

The chain joins TRBV27 to TRBJ1-4; no clear D. The ends were cut back, 5 bases at V and 2 bases at J, with 15 bases in the middle. Germline V lookup: CDR1 MNHEY, CDR2 SMNVEV (reference sequence). The CDR3 loop spans 16 amino acids. The CDR3 bases are TGTGCCAGCAGTAGAAGTGGGGTAGCGACTAATGAAAAACTGTTTTTT. This translates into CASSRSGVATNEKLFF.

The CDR3: CASSFGGAGRNSPLHF. The CDR3 DNA sequence: TGTGCCAGCAGCTTCGGAGGTGCCGGGAGGAATTCACCCCTCCACTTT. The rearrangement joins TRBV5-6 to TRBJ1-6; unclear D gene. V was pared by 2 bases and J by 7 bases, with 16 bases between. Germline V CDR1 and CDR2: SGHDT, YYEEEE. The CDR3 totals 16 residues.

The gene calls are TRBV27 and TRBJ2-7, with TRBD2 identical over 7 bases. Germline V gives CDR1 MNHEY, CDR2 SMNVEV (reference sequence). V dropped 9 bases and J dropped 7; count of bases not matched to a gene: 15. The CDR3 extends over 14 amino acids. The CDR3 sequence: CASLSEGGPGEQYF. The DNA of the CDR3 is TGTGCCAGTCTCTCAGAGGGAGGGCCGGGGGAGCAGTACTTC.

This clone was counted only a few times. This chain connects TRBV19 to TRBJ1-1; 8 nucleotides agree with TRBD1. The CDR3 totals 14 residues. Losses at the gene ends were 6 bases for V and 1 base for J; bases not matched to a gene: 4. CDR1 is LNHDA and CDR2 is SQIVND in the germline V gene (reference sequence). The CDR3 spells CASRNGQGNTEAFF. The CDR3 DNA reads TGTGCCAGTAGGAATGGACAGGGGAACACTGAAGCTTTCTTT.

V is TRBV7-2 and J is TRBJ1-1; no clear D. Germline V lookup: CDR1 SGHTA, CDR2 FQGNSA. V was shortened by 3 bases and J by 5 bases, with 10 bases between the two germline ends. The CDR3 runs to 13 residues. Here the CDR3 reads CASSFSGVTEAFF. Written as DNA, the CDR3 is TGTGCCAGCAGCTTCAGCGGGGTAACTGAAGCTTTCTTT.

This clone has just a few counts. The chain has TRBV10-1 and TRBJ2-1, with 9 bases matching TRBD2. Germline assignment: CDR1 WNHNN and CDR2 SYGVQD (reference sequence). J gave up 10 bases and V 1 base, and 2 bases lay outside the gene matches. The CDR3 is 13 residues long. CDR3 sequence reads: CASSELTSGEQFF. The CDR3 coding sequence is TGCGCCAGCAGTGAGTTGACTAGCGGCGAGCAGTTCTTC.

This clone was counted a few times. The rearrangement uses TRBV28 and TRBJ1-5; D call uncertain. Germline values: CDR1 MDHEN, CDR2 SYDVKM. Deletions cut 6 bases from V and 2 bases from J, with 20 bases between. This CDR3 is built from 17 residues. The CDR3: CASSFEGARRRNQPQHF. CDR3 nucleotide sequence: TGTGCCAGCAGCTTCGAAGGAGCCCGGCGGCGCAATCAGCCCCAGCATTTT.

This sequence joins TRBV28 and TRBJ2-7, with 13 positions matching TRBD2. V lost 6 bases, J lost 4 bases, and 6 bases stayed unmatched. CDR3 length: 15 amino acids. Germline CDR1 is MDHEN and CDR2 is SYDVKM. CDR3 DNA sequence: TGTGCCAGCAGGGGAGGGGGACTAGCGGGATACGAGCAGTACTTC. Encoded protein: CASRGGGLAGYEQYF.

This clone came up once. This rearrangement joins TRBV6-5 to TRBJ1-5; the D gene is possibly TRBD1 (6 bases). The CDR3 covers 14 residues. CDR1 is MNHEY, CDR2 SVGAGI, per germline. V lost 5 bases and J lost 4, with 12 bases in between. Here the CDR3 DNA reads TGTGCCAGCAGTAAACAGGGCTCGAATCAGCCCCAGCATTTT. It encodes CASSKQGSNQPQHF.

This clone appeared a few times. The rearrangement uses TRBV11-2 and TRBJ2-5; D gene uncertain. With the DNA end fitting TRBJ2-7 better, the J assignment may be wrong. Germline V gene data show CDR1 as SGHAT and CDR2 as FQNNGV. The CDR3 length is 14 residues. As DNA, the CDR3 is TGTGCCAGCAGCTTAGTAGAACCACCCAACGAGCAGTACTTC. Protein: CASSLVEPPNEQYF.

A single count supports this clone. Compared with germline, one end of the junction differs, possibly owing to a read error. The gene calls are TRBV30 and TRBJ2-4, with D tentatively TRBD1 (7 bases). The CDR3 loop spans 13 amino acids. CDR1 GTSNPN and CDR2 SVGIG come from the germline V gene (reference sequence). CDR3 amino acids: CAWGRQGGNSQYF. CDR3 sequence (DNA): TGTGCCTGGGGACGACAGGGAGGAAACAGTCAGTACTTC.

V is TRBV4-3 and J is TRBJ2-7; 12 bases line up with TRBD1. J gave up 7 bases and V 4 bases, and 11 bases lay outside the gene matches. The CDR3 runs 16 residues. The V gene's germline CDR1 is LGHNA and CDR2 YSLEER. The CDR3 region is CASSRNPGQGAGEQYF. For the CDR3, the DNA is TGCGCCAGCAGCCGCAATCCGGGACAGGGGGCAGGGGAGCAGTACTTC.

This chain links TRBV7-2 with TRBJ1-1, with a tentative D call TRBD1 (6 bases). The germline V gene encodes CDR1 SGHTA and CDR2 FQGNSA. The CDR3 is 13 amino acids. V lost 5 bases, J lost 8 bases, and 15 bases lay in between. CDR3 nucleotide sequence: TGTGCCAGCAGCGGCCGACAGGTTGTGGAAGCTTTCTTT. Translating gives CASSGRQVVEAFF.

The chain links TRBV30 to TRBJ2-7; 8 bases are shared with TRBD1. This CDR3 spans 12 amino acids. Germline assignment: CDR1 GTSNPN and CDR2 SVGIG (reference sequence). V shed 2 bases, J shed 5 bases, and the junction held 2 bases outside the gene matches. This CDR3 is CAWSQGAHEQYF. In nucleotides, the CDR3 is TGTGCCTGGAGTCAGGGGGCGCACGAGCAGTACTTC. Full variable domain (outside the CDR3, taken from reference TRBV30 and TRBJ2-7): SQTIHQWPATLVQPVGSPLSLECTVEGTSNPNLYWYRQAAGRGLQLLFYSVGIGQISSEVPQNLSASRPQDRQFILSSKKLLLSDSGFYLCAWSQGAHEQYFGPGTRLTVT.

This chain connects TRBV5-6 to TRBJ2-2; TRBD1 is a possible D gene (6 bases). V was shortened by 0 bases and J by 7 bases, with 10 bases between the two germline ends. The CDR3 length is 14 residues. The V gene's germline CDR1 is SGHDT and CDR2 YYEEEE. The CDR3 DNA sequence: TGTGCCAGCAGCTTGGCCAGGGGTAGCGGGGAGCTGTTTTTT. It encodes CASSLARGSGELFF.

The genes are TRBV10-2 and TRBJ2-7, with 11 bases that match TRBD1. V was clipped by 5 bases and J by 5 bases; unmatched bases: 2. The CDR3 is made up of 13 amino acids. Germline CDR1 and CDR2: WSHSY and SAAADI. CDR3 loop: CASSWDRGNEQYF. CDR3 coding DNA: TGCGCCAGCAGTTGGGACAGGGGGAACGAGCAGTACTTC.

The chain links TRBV18 to TRBJ1-5; 11 nucleotides line up with TRBD1. V was clipped by 6 bases and J by 3 bases; unmatched bases: 4. The V gene's germline CDR1 is KGHSH and CDR2 LQKENI. The CDR3 loop spans 15 amino acids. CDR3 sequence (DNA): TGTGCCAGCTCCCTCGGACAGGGGGCCAATCAGCCCCAGCATTTT. It translates to CASSLGQGANQPQHF.